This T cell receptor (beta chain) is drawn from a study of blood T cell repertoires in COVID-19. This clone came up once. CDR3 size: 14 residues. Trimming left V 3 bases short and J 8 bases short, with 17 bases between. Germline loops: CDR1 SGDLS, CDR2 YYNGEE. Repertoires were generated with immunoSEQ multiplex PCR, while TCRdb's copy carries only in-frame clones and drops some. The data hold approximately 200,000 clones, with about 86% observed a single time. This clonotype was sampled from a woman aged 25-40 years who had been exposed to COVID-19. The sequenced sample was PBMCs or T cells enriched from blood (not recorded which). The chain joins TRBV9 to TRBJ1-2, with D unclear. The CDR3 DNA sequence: TGTGCCAGCAGCGCTCAGATTTCCCCGACAGGCTACACCTTC. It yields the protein CASSAQISPTGYTF.